The 17 T cell receptor beta chains reported below all come from one sample, sequenced in a study of metastatic and nonmetastatic thyroid tumors. Ahead of thyroid surgery, no patient had received treatment of any kind. TCRdb re-clonotyped the PCR reads through MiXCR. The table lists tens of thousands of clones, approximately 24% of them singletons. What was sequenced was tumor tissue. Every receptor here comes from a female donor with papillary thyroid cancer or a benign thyroid nodule (not recorded which). Some clones in this sample may be carry-over from other donors' samples.

This clone came up a few times. The V gene is TRBV6-2 or TRBV6-3, the J gene TRBJ2-1, with a weak D call TRBD2 (6 bases). V was shortened by 2 bases and J by 4 bases, with 6 bases between the two germline ends. The CDR3 consists of 13 residues. Germline CDR1 MNHEY, CDR2 SVGEGT. CDR3: CASSYGGYNEQFF. The CDR3 coding sequence is TGTGCCAGCAGTTACGGGGGGTACAATGAGCAGTTCTTC.

This clone is termed large. This specimen includes other DNA sequences encoding the same CDR3. The rearrangement joins TRBV20-1 to TRBJ1-1; D perhaps matches TRBD1 (5 bases). V lost 3 bases to trimming and J lost 1 base, with 12 bases between them. Germline loops: CDR1 DFQATT, CDR2 SNEGSKA (reference sequence). CDR3 size: 14 residues. CDR3: CSASAPQGNTEAFF. CDR3 bases: TGCAGTGCTAGCGCCCCCCAGGGGAACACTGAAGCTTTCTTT.

This clone was observed a handful of times. V is TRBV2 and J is TRBJ2-7; D might be TRBD2 (6 bases). The germline V and J ends were trimmed by 7 bases and 1 base, with 17 bases remaining between them. CDR3 length: 15 amino acids. Germline V gene sequence: CDR1 SNHLY, CDR2 FYNNEI. The CDR3 sequence is CASNPGAKVSYEQYF. CDR3 DNA: TGTGCCAGCAACCCGGGAGCAAAGGTGTCCTACGAGCAGTACTTC. Full variable domain (remainder filled in from reference TRBV2 and TRBJ2-7): EPEVTQTPSHQVTQMGQEVILRCVPISNHLYFYWYRQILGQKVEFLVSFYNNEISEKSEIFDDQFSVERPDGSNFTLKIRSTKLEDSAMYFCASNPGAKVSYEQYFGPGTRLTVT.

Of note for this clone: A much larger clone lies a single base off, so this may be a read error. Other DNA sequences in the same sample also yield this CDR3. The gene calls are TRBV5-1 and TRBJ2-7; maybe TRBD2 (5 bases). This CDR3 is 15 amino acids long. The germline gives CDR1 SGHRS, CDR2 YFSETQ. CDR3 coding DNA: TGCGCCACCCGGGCCGAAGCTGGAGGCTCCTACGAGCAGCACTTC. This translates into CATRAEAGGSYEQHF. The full variable domain, in which reference TRBV5-1 and TRBJ2-7 provide the parts outside the CDR3, is KAGVTQTPRYLIKTRGQQVTLSCSPISGHRSVSWYQQTPGQGLQFLFEYFSETQRNKGNFPGRFSGRQFSNSRSEMNVSTLELGDSALYLCATRAEAGGSYEQHFGPGTRLTVT.

As regards this clone: A much bigger clone sits one base away, suggesting this may be a read error. The CDR3 carries no conserved terminal phenylalanine or tryptophan, so it likely arises from a read error. This chain joins TRBV11-2 and TRBJ1-2; D is possibly TRBD1 (6 bases). The CDR3 length is 16 residues. V lost 5 bases and J 0 bases, leaving 16 bases between the germline ends. Germline assignment: CDR1 SGHAT and CDR2 FQNNGV. The CDR3 sequence: CASSGRGGTANYGYTS. The DNA for the CDR3 is TGTGCCAGCAGCGGGCGGGGGGGCACAGCTAACTATGGCTACACCTCC.

This clone has a count of ten or more. The chain uses TRBV7-9 and TRBJ2-7, with 8 nucleotides matching TRBD2. The CDR3 extends over 15 amino acids. Looked up from germline, CDR1 is SEHNR and CDR2 is FQNEAQ (reference sequence). The ends lost 3 bases at V and 3 bases at J; junction bases unmatched: 7. The CDR3 DNA follows: TGTGCCAGCAGCTTGAAGGGACTAGGTGTCTACGAGCAGTACTTC. Translated: CASSLKGLGVYEQYF.

The chain combines TRBV4-2 with TRBJ2-7, with 10 bases identical to TRBD2. This CDR3 has 17 residues. CDR1 is LGHNA, CDR2 YNFKEQ, per germline. The V and J ends lost 5 bases and 7 bases, in that order; junction bases with no gene match: 17. CDR3 sequence: CASSRALEREGEWEQYF. As DNA, the CDR3 is TGTGCCAGCAGCAGAGCCCTAGAGCGGGAGGGCGAATGGGAGCAGTACTTC.

In its sample, this clone was seen many times. This chain uses TRBV19 with TRBJ1-6; 8 bases match TRBD1. CDR3 size: 13 residues. V was clipped by 5 bases and J by 7 bases; unmatched bases: 1. CDR1 LNHDA and CDR2 SQIVND come from the germline V gene (reference sequence). CDR3 in DNA: TGTGCCAGTAGTTGGGACAGGAATTCACCCCTCCACTTT. It encodes CASSWDRNSPLHF.

The rearrangement links TRBV6-2 or TRBV6-3 to TRBJ2-7; the D gene is possibly TRBD1 (5 bases). Germline assignment: CDR1 MNHEY and CDR2 SVGEGT. The germline V and J ends were trimmed by 5 bases and 5 bases, with 22 bases remaining between them. The CDR3 is made up of 16 amino acids. The CDR3 DNA reads TGTGCCAGCAGTACCTCCGGAGTAGGGGTTTGGGACGAGCAGTACTTC. It encodes CASSTSGVGVWDEQYF.

With respect to this clone: This CDR3 fails to terminate in the conserved phenylalanine or tryptophan, so it likely reflects a read error. The chain combines TRBV27 with TRBJ1-1, with D unclear. The germline V gene encodes CDR1 MNHEY and CDR2 SMNVEV (reference sequence). The CDR3 runs 10 residues. V lost 8 bases and J lost 7, with 8 bases in between. In nucleotides, the CDR3 is TGTGCCAGCCCTCCTAATGAAGCTTTCTCT. Translating it yields CASPPNEAFS.

J is TRBJ2-7 and V is TRBV20-1, with D possibly called TRBD1 or TRBD2 (5 bases each). The germline gives CDR1 DFQATT, CDR2 SNEGSKA (reference sequence). The CDR3 has 17 amino acids. Trimming pared 3 bases from V and 0 bases from J, leaving 21 bases between. The CDR3 DNA sequence: TGCAGTGCTAGCAAGAGAGGGCACCGGGGCGGCTCCTACGAGCAGTACTTC. Protein: CSASKRGHRGGSYEQYF.

The chain carries TRBV28 and TRBJ2-1, with 7 nucleotides matching TRBD2. The CDR3 is 14 residues long. V trimming: 4 bases; J trimming: 1 base; junction bases outside the gene matches: 1. Germline CDR1 and CDR2: MDHEN and SYDVKM. The CDR3 sequence: CASSWGGSYNEQFF. The CDR3 DNA follows: TGTGCCAGCAGTTGGGGGGGGTCCTACAATGAGCAGTTCTTC. The full variable domain, completed using reference TRBV28 and TRBJ2-1, is DVKVTQSSRYLVKRTGEKVFLECVQDMDHENMFWYRQDPGLGLRLIYFSYDVKMKEKGDIPEGYSVSREKKERFSLILESASTNQTSMYLCASSWGGSYNEQFFGPGTRLTVL.

This clone occurred many times. The V call is TRBV10-3, the J call TRBJ2-7; D unresolved. Trimming left V 10 bases short and J 3 bases short, with 10 bases between. Germline CDR1 and CDR2: ENHRY and SYGVKD. This CDR3 spans 11 amino acids. The CDR3 sequence is CATRRDYEQYF. In nucleotides, the CDR3 is TGTGCCACTCGAAGGGACTACGAGCAGTACTTC.

The chain carries TRBV20-1 and TRBJ2-7; D gene unclear. Trimming left V 8 bases short and J 2 bases short, with 16 bases between. CDR3 size: 13 residues. Per germline, CDR1 DFQATT and CDR2 SNEGSKA (reference sequence). The CDR3 spells CSPIHFTPYEQYF. DNA of the CDR3: TGCAGTCCCATTCATTTTACCCCCTACGAGCAGTACTTC.

This clone was seen only a few times. The chain carries TRBV12-3 or TRBV12-4 and TRBJ2-5; D may be TRBD2 (6 bases). Trimming shortened V by 3 bases and J by 5 bases, and 10 bases separated the two germline ends. The CDR3 contains 13 residues. The CDR3 protein is CASSLDYRETQYF. The CDR3 DNA reads TGTGCCAGCAGTTTGGACTATCGGGAGACCCAGTACTTC.

This clone showed up many times. The V call is TRBV27, the J call TRBJ1-2, with D possibly matching TRBD1 (6 bases). The germline V gene has CDR1 MNHEY and CDR2 SMNVEV (reference sequence). V was cut by 3 bases and J by 10 bases, with 15 bases left in between. The length of the CDR3 is 13 residues. The CDR3 DNA is TGTGCCAGCAGTTTCACCGGGGGCGAGGACTACACCTTC. It encodes CASSFTGGEDYTF.

V and J are TRBV20-1 and TRBJ2-3; the D call may be TRBD1 or TRBD2 (5 bases each). This CDR3 comprises 14 residues. With 0 bases removed from V and 5 bases from J, the gap between germline ends came to 12 bases. Per the germline V gene, CDR1 is DFQATT and CDR2 is SNEGSKA (reference sequence). In DNA form, the CDR3 reads TGCAGTGCTAGAGATCGGGATGGGGGAGATACGCAGTATTTT. Translated: CSARDRDGGDTQYF.